The entry below gives a single T cell receptor (beta chain) sequence along with its context. This clone was counted between two and nine times. Its antigen specificity is not known. Only one base separates this from a far larger clonotype, so it likely reflects a read error. Library preparation employed the immunoSEQ multiplex PCR assay. A mixture of 60 forward primers for TCR Vbeta segments and 13 reverse primers for TCR Jbeta segments was used in the multiplex PCR. A multiplex PCR assay on genomic DNA amplified the CDR3 region of rearranged TCR beta genes. On the Illumina HiSeq System, the amplified TCR beta libraries were sequenced as 87-base-pair reads. Per the source publication's procedure: Across the 666 repertoires, a later analysis counted about 81 million unique TCR beta chains, around 11 million of which were shared by at least two donors. Raw reads were error-corrected and collapsed into unique sequences with a nearest-neighbor algorithm that merged closely related sequences to remove PCR and sequencing errors. Alignment of CDR3 sequences to IMGT reference sequences was used to assign V, D and J gene segments. For a sequence to be retained, a match of at least six nucleotides to both a V gene segment and a J gene segment was required. A rearrangement counted as productive if the CDR3 had no stop codons and remained in frame with V and J, and every other rearrangement counted as non-productive. Following IMGT convention, CDR3 was defined as the stretch from the second conserved V-encoded cysteine up to the conserved J-encoded phenylalanine. The earlier analysis of more than 450 of the donors excluded sequences that lacked an unambiguous match to a single V gene segment. An earlier analysis of several hundred of the donors called V segments functional above 56.7% productive rearrangements and segregating when the between-donor standard deviation exceeded 5%. A statistical classification framework was built to diagnose cytomegalovirus status from the catalog of TCR beta chain sequences. In a later analysis, V and J genes were assigned by comparing TCR nucleotide sequences against IMGT/GENE-DB human TR gene sequences. A later analysis assigned CDR3 sequences and most-parsimonious VDJ recombination scenarios with the TCRdist pipeline. In a later analysis, every TCR beta chain was defined by the combination of its CDR3 amino acid sequence and its V-gene family, and reads without a unique V-gene family were dropped. To address suspected cross-contamination and a sequencing artifact, a later analysis removed 592 highly shared, low-generation-probability nucleotide sequences. In a later analysis, a clonal expansion index for each public chain was calculated from normalized within-repertoire ranks of inferred template counts. Generation probabilities in a later analysis came from a VDJ recombination model fitted to out-of-frame rearrangements, and those results were checked against IGoR. In a later analysis, hypergeometric tests were used to score TCR-TCR, TCR-HLA and TCR-CMV co-occurrence, with a repertoire-size bias correction applied to TCR pairs. To estimate false discovery rates, a later analysis permuted the HLA or CMV assignments 20 times. In a later analysis, co-occurring TCRs were grouped using DBSCAN, and TCRdist sequence similarity was added for clustering within HLA-allele-positive subsets. Repertoires with fewer than 30,000 or more than 120,000 public chains, plus five repertoires with anomalous nucleotide sharing, were excluded from co-occurrence clustering. Drawn from immuneACCESS, this table holds only the in-frame rearrangements with V and J called that TCRdb kept. Clones are partly lost; checked studies trace under half to an unresolved V gene and leave the rest unexplained. V, J and clone size were drawn from that table, and D and trimming were deduced from the DNA. A total of 140,000 or so clones appear in this sample, over 65% of them only once. The ten largest clones take up roughly 4.5% of the sample.

The cohort comprised 670 or so healthy bone marrow donors. At the time of sampling, every cohort member was nominally healthy, though immune exposures that went unrecorded were likely present. The donor tested CMV seropositive and was one of the 289 seropositive cohort members. A peripheral blood sample was provided by each donor, and peripheral blood mononuclear cells were used for TCR beta sequencing. Genomic DNA extraction from the blood cell samples was performed with the Qiagen DNeasy Blood Extraction Kit. Including the terminal cysteine and phenylalanine, the CDR3 comprises 13 residues. CDR3 DNA only is kept here, 39 bases in frame from base 1. V is pared back by 5 bases and J by 4 bases, with 14 bases lying between the germline termini. Via the germline V gene (reference sequence), CDR1 is GTSNPN and CDR2 SVGIG. This sample stems from a study of cytomegalovirus exposure and HLA in healthy donors (dated by TCRdb to 2015 to 2018). In terms of the full investigation: An earlier analysis of several hundred of the donors reported about 250 Gb of sequence data and around 110 million unique TCR beta sequences from about 200 million T cells. An early release that covered about 600 HLA-typed donors contained 300 to 350 gigabases of sequencing data and some 87 million unique TCR sequences. Of the roughly 390 genotyped donors, around 81% fell in the genetic ancestry cluster associated with self-reported Caucasian donors. The study aimed to test whether signatures of past pathogen exposure could be identified by cataloging public T cell receptors. The T cell repertoires of under 700 subjects were profiled by immunosequencing and related to cytomegalovirus serostatus. In addition to the first cohort of 666 subjects, a separate validation cohort of approximately 120 different subjects was used. High-throughput TCR immunosequencing, statistical association of individual TCRs with disease status, and machine learning were combined to predict cytomegalovirus infection status. A later analysis re-examined previously published TCR beta repertoires from more than 550 donors and added high-resolution HLA genotyping to investigate patterns of TCR occurrence. The later analysis used no new phenotypic data to find candidate immune exposures, relying instead on TCR beta sequences and their occurrence across donors. An earlier analysis of 500 to 750 of the donors applied high-throughput TCR beta sequencing to assess whether each TCR beta V gene segment acted as functional or pseudogenic. Alongside the repertoire data, information on donor age, sex, ethnicity and CMV serostatus was compiled. A later genetic analysis used genome-wide SNP genotypes for about three fifths of the 666 donors, treating that subset as a discovery cohort. All discovery cohort repertoires had been generated on a single sequencing platform. HLA typing covered class I and class II loci at four-digit resolution. Typing coverage varied by locus: about 620-630 donors for A, B, C, DRB1 and DQB1; 500 to 550 for DQA1; about 570 for DPA1; some 470 for DPB1. Roughly five DR-DQ haplotypes were treated as single units for association and clustering because of strong linkage in the cohort. Among about 400 genotyped donors of the cohort, an average of around 220,000 unique TCR beta nucleotide sequences was sequenced per donor, of which about 19% were non-productive.

What the research found in general, with its limitations: Correlated functional status among segregating V segments might reflect linkage disequilibrium, but an unknown experimental factor could not be ruled out. When HLA alleles, especially DR and DQ, strongly co-occurred, attributing TCR associations to individual alleles was difficult. For the cohort, immune exposure information was limited to CMV serostatus. The sequencing pipeline was judged likely to have produced a cluster of highly shared sequence variants as a technical artifact. The study listed 150 to 200 TCR beta chains as associated with cytomegalovirus. A further reported finding was that TCR beta sequences accurately predicted the HLA-A and HLA-B alleles for most subjects in the first cohort. According to a later analysis, TCR association rates differed among HLA loci, with DRB1 alleles showing the most associated TCRs and HLA-C alleles showing the fewest. Three of the identified cytomegalovirus-associated TCR beta chains were confirmed in vitro to be specific for cytomegalovirus antigens. About 17 rarely observed V segments, including chromosome 9 orphons, were excluded from the earlier analysis of several hundred of the donors because counts were too low. The classifier was reported to diagnose cytomegalovirus status with high specificity and sensitivity in both the original and validation cohorts. HLA typing was unavailable for some donors at each locus, so association tests used only the typed subset. It was suggested by the authors that the approach could potentially be generalized to other disease states and immunological phenotypes. An association between a missense DCLRE1C variant and V-gene and J-gene trimming of TCR beta chains was found in a later genetic analysis and replicated in an independent cohort. Compared with the roughly 700-donor mean, donors in an Asian-associated ancestry cluster had fewer N-insertions in productive TCRs, according to a later genetic analysis. According to a later analysis, parvovirus B19, influenza, CMV and Epstein-Barr virus appeared linked to several top co-occurrence clusters. A later analysis associated about 18,000 TCR beta sequences with specific HLA alleles at a false discovery rate of 0.05. According to a later analysis, most CMV-associated TCR beta chains appeared to be HLA-restricted, and the HLA associations seemed to be driven largely by CMV exposure. Because the 87-base-pair reads could not distinguish some IMGT-functional V segments, including TRBV6-2 and TRBV6-3, those segments were excluded. While some public TCRs were present in many individuals, most TCR sequences turned up only very rarely across donors. In a later analysis, HLA-associated TCR beta chains showed more clonal expansion and lower generation probabilities than non-associated chains that were equally common. In an earlier analysis of some 500 of the donors, most TCR beta V segments appeared in productive rearrangements about 90% or about 30% of the time, broadly matching IMGT annotations. Presence/absence analyses assumed roughly uniform sequencing depth across donors, an assumption that may not hold. This cohort had only TCR beta chains sequenced, and the lack of alpha or paired-chain data limited which features could be detected.

The chain links TRBV30 with TRBJ1-1, with the identity of the D gene unclear. This TCR was recovered from a man aged 18 to 29 in good health and CMV-seropositive. Input material: PBMCs. The nucleotide sequence is TGTGCCTGGCTACGACACCCGATCACTGAAGCTTTCTTT. The encoded protein is CAWLRHPITEAFF.